This T cell receptor (beta chain) was obtained from a study of CD4+ T cells in melanoma. TCRdb keeps only in-frame clones here, not all; method: immunoSEQ multiplex PCR. The repertoire holds 9,000 to 10,000 clones, with over 60% as singletons. In germline, CDR1 is SGHRS, CDR2 YFSETQ. The V end lost 0 bases, the J end lost 4 bases, and 4 bases lay between the germline ends. This CDR3 has 12 amino acids. Study findings and constraints: CD8+ T cell, macrophage and B cell function reportedly correlated with neoantigen-specific CD4+ T cells.

As regards this clone: What it recognizes is unknown.

The TCR was taken from a human donor with melanoma. The sample taken for sequencing was tumor tissue. The chain uses TRBV5-1 and TRBJ1-2; no clear D gene. The CDR3 is CASSLGGYGYTF. The CDR3 coding sequence is TGCGCCAGCAGCTTGGGGGGCTATGGCTACACCTTC.